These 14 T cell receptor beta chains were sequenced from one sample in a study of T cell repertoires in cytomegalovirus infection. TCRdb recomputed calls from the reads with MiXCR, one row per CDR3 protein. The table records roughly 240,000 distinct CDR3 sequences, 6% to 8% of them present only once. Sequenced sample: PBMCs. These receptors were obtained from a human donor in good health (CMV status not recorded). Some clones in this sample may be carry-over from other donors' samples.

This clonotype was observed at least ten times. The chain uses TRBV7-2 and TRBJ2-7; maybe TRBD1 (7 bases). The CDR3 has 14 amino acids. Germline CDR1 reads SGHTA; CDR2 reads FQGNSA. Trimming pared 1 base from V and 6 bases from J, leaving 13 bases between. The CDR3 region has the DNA TGTGCCAGCAGCTTAGTGTCAGGGGGGAGCGAGCAGTACTTC. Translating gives CASSLVSGGSEQYF.

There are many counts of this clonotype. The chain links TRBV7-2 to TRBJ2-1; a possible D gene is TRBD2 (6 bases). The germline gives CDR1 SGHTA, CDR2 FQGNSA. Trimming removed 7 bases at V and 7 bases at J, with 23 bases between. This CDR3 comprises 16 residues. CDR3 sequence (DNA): TGTGCCAGCACCTCGTTGGGCGGGGCGAACATTAATGAGCAGTTCTTC. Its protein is CASTSLGGANINEQFF.

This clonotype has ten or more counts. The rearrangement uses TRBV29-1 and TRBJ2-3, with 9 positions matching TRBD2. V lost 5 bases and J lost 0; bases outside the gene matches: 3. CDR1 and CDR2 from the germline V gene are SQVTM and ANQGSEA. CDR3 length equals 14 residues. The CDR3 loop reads CSVPAGGSTDTQYF. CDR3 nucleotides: TGCAGCGTTCCAGCGGGGGGCAGCACAGATACGCAGTATTTT.

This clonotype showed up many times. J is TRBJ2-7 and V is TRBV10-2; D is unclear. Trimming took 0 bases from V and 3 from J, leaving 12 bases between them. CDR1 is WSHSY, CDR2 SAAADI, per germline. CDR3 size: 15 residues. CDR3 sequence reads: CASSESRARIYEQYF. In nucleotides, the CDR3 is TGCGCCAGCAGTGAGTCAAGGGCCCGGATCTACGAGCAGTACTTC.

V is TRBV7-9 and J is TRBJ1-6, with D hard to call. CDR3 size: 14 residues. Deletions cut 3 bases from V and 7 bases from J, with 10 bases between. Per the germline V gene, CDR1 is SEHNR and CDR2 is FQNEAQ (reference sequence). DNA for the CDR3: TGTGCCAGCAGCTTGGGCAGGAGCAATTCACCCCTCCACTTT. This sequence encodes CASSLGRSNSPLHF.

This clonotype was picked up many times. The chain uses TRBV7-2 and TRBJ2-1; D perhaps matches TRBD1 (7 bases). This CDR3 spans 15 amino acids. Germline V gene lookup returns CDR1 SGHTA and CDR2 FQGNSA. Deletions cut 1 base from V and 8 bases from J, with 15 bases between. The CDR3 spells CASSLEQGEVDEQFF. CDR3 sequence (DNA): TGTGCCAGCAGCTTAGAGCAGGGGGAGGTGGATGAGCAGTTCTTC.

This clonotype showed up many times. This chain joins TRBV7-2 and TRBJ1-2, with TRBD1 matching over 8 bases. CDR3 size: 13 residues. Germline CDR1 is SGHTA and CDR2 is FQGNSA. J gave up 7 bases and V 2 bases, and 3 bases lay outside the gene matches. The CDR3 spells CASSLSTGAGYTF. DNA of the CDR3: TGTGCCAGCAGCTTATCGACAGGGGCTGGCTACACCTTC.

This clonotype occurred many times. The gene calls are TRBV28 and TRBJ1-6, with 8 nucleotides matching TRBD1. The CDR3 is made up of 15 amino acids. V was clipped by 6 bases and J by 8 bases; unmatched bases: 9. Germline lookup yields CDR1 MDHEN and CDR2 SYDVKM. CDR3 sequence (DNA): TGTGCCAGCAGCCCAGGACAGGGTTGGGATTCACCCCTCCACTTT. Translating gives CASSPGQGWDSPLHF.

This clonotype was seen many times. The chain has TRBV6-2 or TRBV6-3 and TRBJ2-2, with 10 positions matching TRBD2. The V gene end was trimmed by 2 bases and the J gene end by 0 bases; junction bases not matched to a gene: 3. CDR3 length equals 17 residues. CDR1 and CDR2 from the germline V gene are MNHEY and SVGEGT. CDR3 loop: CASSYRGLATNTGELFF. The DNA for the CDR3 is TGTGCCAGCAGTTACAGGGGACTAGCGACGAACACCGGGGAGCTGTTTTTT.

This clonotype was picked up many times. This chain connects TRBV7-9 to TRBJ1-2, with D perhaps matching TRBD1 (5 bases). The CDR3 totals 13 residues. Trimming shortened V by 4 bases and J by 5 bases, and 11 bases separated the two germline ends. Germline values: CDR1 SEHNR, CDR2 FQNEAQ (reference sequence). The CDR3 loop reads CASSSDTGYGYTF. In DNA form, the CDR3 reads TGTGCCAGCAGCTCGGACACGGGATATGGCTACACCTTC.

The CDR3 sequence is CASSQARLSSYEQYF. In DNA, the CDR3 is TGCGCCAGCAGCCAAGCCCGGTTGAGCTCCTACGAGCAGTACTTC. The chain is built from TRBV4-1 and TRBJ2-7; no clear D gene. The V end was cut by 1 base, the J end by 0 bases, with 10 bases between. The CDR3 sequence is 15 residues long. Germline V gene data show CDR1 as MGHRA and CDR2 as YSYEKL.

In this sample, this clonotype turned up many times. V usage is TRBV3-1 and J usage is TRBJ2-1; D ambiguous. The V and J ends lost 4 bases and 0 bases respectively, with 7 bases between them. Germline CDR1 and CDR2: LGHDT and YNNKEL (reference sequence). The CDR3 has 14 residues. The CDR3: CASSRATSYNEQFF. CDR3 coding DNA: TGTGCCAGCAGCCGCGCAACCTCCTACAATGAGCAGTTCTTC.

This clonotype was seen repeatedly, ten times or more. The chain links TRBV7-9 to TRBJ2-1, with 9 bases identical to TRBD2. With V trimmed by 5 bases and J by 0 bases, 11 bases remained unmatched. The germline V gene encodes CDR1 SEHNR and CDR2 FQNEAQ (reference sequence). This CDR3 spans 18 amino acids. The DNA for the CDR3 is TGTGCCAGCAGCCCCCGAGCGTCTAGCGGGGACTCCTACAATGAGCAGTTCTTC. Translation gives CASSPRASSGDSYNEQFF.

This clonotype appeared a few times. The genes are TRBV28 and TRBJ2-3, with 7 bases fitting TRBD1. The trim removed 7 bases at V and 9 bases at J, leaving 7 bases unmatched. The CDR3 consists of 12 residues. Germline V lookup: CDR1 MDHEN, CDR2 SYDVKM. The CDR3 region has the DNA TGTGCCAGCACCAATAGCAGGGGGACGCAGTATTTT. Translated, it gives CASTNSRGTQYF. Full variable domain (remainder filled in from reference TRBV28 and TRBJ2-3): DVKVTQSSRYLVKRTGEKVFLECVQDMDHENMFWYRQDPGLGLRLIYFSYDVKMKEKGDIPEGYSVSREKKERFSLILESASTNQTSMYLCASTNSRGTQYFGPGTRLTVL.